This T cell receptor (beta chain) was sequenced for a study of cytomegalovirus exposure and HLA in healthy donors. General study points: Testing in vitro showed a few CMV-associated chains specific for CMV antigens. Follow-up analysis seemed to connect common viral pathogens with several of the most significant clusters identified.

With respect to this clone: What it binds is not known.

This CDR3 contains 12 residues. CDR1 is LNHDA and CDR2 is SQIVND in the germline V gene (reference sequence). The V gene lost 3 bases and the J gene lost 8 bases, with 5 bases spanning the gap. Missing from this donor's record is the CMV serostatus. The PCR used 60 Vbeta and 13 Jbeta primers. This table comes from immunoSEQ multiplex PCR, and its TCRdb copy is limited to in-frame clones, with some not included. Of around 90,000 clones detected, roughly 67% appear once; the ten largest clones hold roughly 2.1%. The material sequenced was PBMCs. This receptor was taken from a human donor in good health. The chain recombines TRBV19 with TRBJ1-6; D is undetermined. This CDR3 reads CASSMFDSPLHF. The CDR3 DNA sequence: TGTGCCAGTAGTATGTTCGATTCACCCCTCCACTTT.